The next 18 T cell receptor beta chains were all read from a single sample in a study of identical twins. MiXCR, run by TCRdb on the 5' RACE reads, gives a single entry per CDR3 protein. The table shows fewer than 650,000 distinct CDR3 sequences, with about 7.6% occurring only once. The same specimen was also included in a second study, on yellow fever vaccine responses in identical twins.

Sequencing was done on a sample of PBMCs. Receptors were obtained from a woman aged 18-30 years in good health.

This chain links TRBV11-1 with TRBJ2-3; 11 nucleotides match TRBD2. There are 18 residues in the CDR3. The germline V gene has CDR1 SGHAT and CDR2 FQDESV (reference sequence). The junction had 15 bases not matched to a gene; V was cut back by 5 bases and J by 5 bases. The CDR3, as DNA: TGTGCCAGCAGCCCCCCCCTCTTTCTAGCGGGGGGAGGAGATACGCAGTATTTT. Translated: CASSPPLFLAGGGDTQYF.

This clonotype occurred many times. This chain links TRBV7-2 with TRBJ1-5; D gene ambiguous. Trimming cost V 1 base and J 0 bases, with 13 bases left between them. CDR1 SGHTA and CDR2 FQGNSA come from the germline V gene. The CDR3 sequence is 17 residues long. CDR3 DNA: TGTGCCAGCAGCTTAGGGGGAACGACTTATAGCAATCAGCCCCAGCATTTT. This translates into CASSLGGTTYSNQPQHF.

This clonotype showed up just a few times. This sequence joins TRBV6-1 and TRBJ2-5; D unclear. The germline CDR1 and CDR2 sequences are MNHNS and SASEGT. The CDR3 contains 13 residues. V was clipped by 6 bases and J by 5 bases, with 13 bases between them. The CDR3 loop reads CASSDVVGETQYF. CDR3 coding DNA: TGTGCCAGCAGCGACGTGGTAGGGGAGACCCAGTACTTC.

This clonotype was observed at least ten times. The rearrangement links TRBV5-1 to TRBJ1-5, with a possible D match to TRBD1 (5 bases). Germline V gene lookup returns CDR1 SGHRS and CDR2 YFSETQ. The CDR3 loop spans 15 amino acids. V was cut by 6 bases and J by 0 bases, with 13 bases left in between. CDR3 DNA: TGCGCCAGCACCCGGGACGGAGATAGCAATCAGCCCCAGCATTTT. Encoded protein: CASTRDGDSNQPQHF.

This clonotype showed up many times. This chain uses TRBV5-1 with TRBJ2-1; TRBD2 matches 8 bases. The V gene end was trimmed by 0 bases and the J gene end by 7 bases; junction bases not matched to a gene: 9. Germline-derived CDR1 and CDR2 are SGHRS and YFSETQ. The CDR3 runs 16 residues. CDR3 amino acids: CASSLGQSGLENEQFF. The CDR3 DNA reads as TGCGCCAGCAGCTTGGGACAGTCGGGACTAGAAAATGAGCAGTTCTTC.

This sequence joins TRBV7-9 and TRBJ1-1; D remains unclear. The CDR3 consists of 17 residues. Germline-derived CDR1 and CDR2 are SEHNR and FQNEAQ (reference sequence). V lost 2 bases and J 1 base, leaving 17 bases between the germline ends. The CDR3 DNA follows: TGTGCCAGCAGCTTAACCTACTGGACGGAGACGAACACTGAAGCTTTCTTT. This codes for CASSLTYWTETNTEAFF.

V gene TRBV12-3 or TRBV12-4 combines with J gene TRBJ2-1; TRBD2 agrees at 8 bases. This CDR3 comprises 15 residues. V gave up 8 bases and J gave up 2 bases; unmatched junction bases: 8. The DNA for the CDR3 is TGTGCCAGCGCTTACGGGACTAGACCCTACAATGAGCAGTTCTTC. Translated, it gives CASAYGTRPYNEQFF.

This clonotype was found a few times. This chain's CDR3 is CSALLAGGGHTQYF. The DNA for the CDR3 is TGCAGTGCCCTCCTAGCGGGGGGGGGACATACGCAGTATTTT. V and J are TRBV20-1 and TRBJ2-3; 12 bases are a match to TRBD2. V lost 6 bases and J lost 7; bases outside the gene matches: 8. The length of the CDR3 is 14 residues. Germline CDR1 DFQATT, CDR2 SNEGSKA (reference sequence).

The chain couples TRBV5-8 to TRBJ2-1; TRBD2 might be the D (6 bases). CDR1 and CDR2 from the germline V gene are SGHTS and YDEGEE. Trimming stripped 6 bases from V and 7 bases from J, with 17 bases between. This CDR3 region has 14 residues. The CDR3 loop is CASTPKGGGNEQFF. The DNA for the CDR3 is TGTGCCAGCACACCCAAAGGTGGGGGGAATGAGCAGTTCTTC.

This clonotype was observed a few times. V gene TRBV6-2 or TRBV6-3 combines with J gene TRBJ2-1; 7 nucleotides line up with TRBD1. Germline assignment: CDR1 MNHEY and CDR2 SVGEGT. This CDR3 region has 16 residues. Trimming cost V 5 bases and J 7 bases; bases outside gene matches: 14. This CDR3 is CASSEFTGVLGNEQFF. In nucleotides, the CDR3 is TGTGCCAGCAGTGAGTTTACAGGGGTGCTGGGGAATGAGCAGTTCTTC.

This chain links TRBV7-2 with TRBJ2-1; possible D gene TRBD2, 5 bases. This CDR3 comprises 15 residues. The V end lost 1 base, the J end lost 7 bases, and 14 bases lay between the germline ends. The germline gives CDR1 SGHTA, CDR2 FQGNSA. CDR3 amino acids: CASSLVVGEFNEQFF. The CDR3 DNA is TGTGCCAGCAGCTTAGTGGTGGGAGAGTTTAATGAGCAGTTCTTC.

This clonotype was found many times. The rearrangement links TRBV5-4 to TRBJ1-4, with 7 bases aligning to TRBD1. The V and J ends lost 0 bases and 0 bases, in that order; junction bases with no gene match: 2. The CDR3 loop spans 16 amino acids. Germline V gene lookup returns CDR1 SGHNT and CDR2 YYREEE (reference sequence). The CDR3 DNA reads TGTGCCAGCAGCTTGGGGACAGGAGCAACTAATGAAAAACTGTTTTTT. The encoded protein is CASSLGTGATNEKLFF.

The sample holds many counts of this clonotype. The CDR3 coding sequence is TGCAGTGCTGATCGACTAGCGAAAAGCACAGATACGCAGTATTTT. The encoded protein is CSADRLAKSTDTQYF. The chain has TRBV20-1 and TRBJ2-3; 8 bases are a match to TRBD2. V shed 5 bases and J 0 bases; nucleotides not matched to a gene: 7. Germline lookup yields CDR1 DFQATT and CDR2 SNEGSKA (reference sequence). There are 15 residues in the CDR3.

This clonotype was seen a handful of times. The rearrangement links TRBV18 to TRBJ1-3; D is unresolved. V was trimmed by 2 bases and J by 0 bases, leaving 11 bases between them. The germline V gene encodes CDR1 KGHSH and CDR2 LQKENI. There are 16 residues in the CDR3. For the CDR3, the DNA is TGTGCCAGCTCACCATCTACAGATCTCTCTGGAAACACCATATATTTT. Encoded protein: CASSPSTDLSGNTIYF.

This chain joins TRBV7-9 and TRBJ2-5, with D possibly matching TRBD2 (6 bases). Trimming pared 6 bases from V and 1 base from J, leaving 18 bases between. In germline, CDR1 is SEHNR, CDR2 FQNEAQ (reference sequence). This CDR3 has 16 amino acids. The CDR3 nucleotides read TGTGCCAGCAGGCGCGGGGAAGGTGGAGTCCAAGAGACCCAGTACTTC. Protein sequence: CASRRGEGGVQETQYF.

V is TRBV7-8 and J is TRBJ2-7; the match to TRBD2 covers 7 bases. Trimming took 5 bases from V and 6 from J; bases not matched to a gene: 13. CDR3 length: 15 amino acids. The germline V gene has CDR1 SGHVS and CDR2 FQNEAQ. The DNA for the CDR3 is TGTGCCAGCAGCCCCTCGCGTGCGGGGGTGGGCGAGCAGTACTTC. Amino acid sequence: CASSPSRAGVGEQYF. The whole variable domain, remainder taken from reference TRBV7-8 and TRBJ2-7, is GAGVSQSPRYKVAKRGQDVALRCDPISGHVSLFWYQQALGQGPEFLTYFQNEAQLDKSGLPSDRFFAERPEGSVSTLKIQRTQQEDSAVYLCASSPSRAGVGEQYFGPGTRLTVT.

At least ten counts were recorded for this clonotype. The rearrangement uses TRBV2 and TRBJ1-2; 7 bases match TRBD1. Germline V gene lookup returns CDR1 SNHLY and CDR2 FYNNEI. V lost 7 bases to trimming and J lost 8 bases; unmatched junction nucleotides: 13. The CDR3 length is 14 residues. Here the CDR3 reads CASIPGGQVTGYTF. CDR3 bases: TGTGCCAGCATCCCAGGGGGGCAGGTAACCGGCTACACCTTC.

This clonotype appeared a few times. The CDR3 bases are TGCAGCGTGGGGACAGGGAATTCTCGAGGCTACACCTTC. Its translation is CSVGTGNSRGYTF. J is TRBJ1-2 and V is TRBV29-1; 9 nucleotides align to TRBD1. From germline, CDR1 is SQVTM and CDR2 ANQGSEA. The J segment lost 8 bases and the V segment lost 6 bases, leaving 10 bases of the junction unmatched. The CDR3 is made up of 13 amino acids.